A selection of T cell receptor beta chains follows, all from one sample in a study of shared clonotypes between healthy human individuals. Assay: immunoSEQ multiplex PCR; the TCRdb copy retains only in-frame clones and omits some. The repertoire includes approximately 2,000,000 clones, around 90% of them detected once, and 0.3% to 0.45% sits in the top ten. Sequenced material: naive CD4+ T cells from PBMCs. Receptors were obtained from a man aged 18 to 30 in good health. Some clones in this sample may be carry-over from other donors' samples. Both conserved end residues are part of each CDR3. The order of the fields is clone size, V gene, D gene, J gene, CDR3 DNA, CDR3 protein. A D gene is named only where the DNA matches it firmly. Size values are once, few and many counts, or a class for expanded clones, and some rows have none.

clone size: .; V gene: TRBV15; D gene: TRBD2; J gene: TRBJ2-1; CDR3 DNA: TGTGCCTTTGGGGGAGCGGGAGAAGGTGAGCAGTTCTTC; CDR3 protein: CAFGGAGEGEQFF
clone size: .; V gene: TRBV19; D gene: .; J gene: TRBJ2-2; CDR3 DNA: TGTGCCAGTAGAAATCGGGGCGACACCGGGGAGCTGTTTTTT; CDR3 protein: CASRNRGDTGELFF
clone size: .; V gene: TRBV10-2; D gene: .; J gene: TRBJ2-3; CDR3 DNA: TGCGCCAGCAGTGATGGCAGGGGCGTCACAGATACGCAGTATTTT; CDR3 protein: CASSDGRGVTDTQYF
clone size: .; V gene: TRBV4-1; D gene: .; J gene: TRBJ2-2; CDR3 DNA: TGCGCCAGCAGCCAAGAGAAAGGGGCCCCCGGGGAGCTGTTTTTT; CDR3 protein: CASSQEKGAPGELFF
clone size: .; V gene: TRBV7-9; D gene: .; J gene: TRBJ1-5; CDR3 DNA: TGTGCCAGCAGCTTGTCGACTGGGACACCCTATAGCAATCAGCCCCAGCATTTT; CDR3 protein: CASSLSTGTPYSNQPQHF
clone size: few; V gene: TRBV11-2; D gene: .; J gene: TRBJ2-7; CDR3 DNA: TGTGCCAGCAGCCGGGACTTTTCGACTTCCTACGAGCAGTACTTC; CDR3 protein: CASSRDFSTSYEQYF
clone size: .; V gene: TRBV28; D gene: .; J gene: TRBJ1-5; CDR3 DNA: TGTGCCAGCAGTGCCACTGCCCACTTCGAAGACTATAGCAATCAGCCCCAGCATTTT; CDR3 protein: CASSATAHFEDYSNQPQHF
clone size: .; V gene: TRBV29-1; D gene: .; J gene: TRBJ1-2; CDR3 DNA: TGCAGCACCCGGGGGGGGGTGGATTATGGCTACACCTTC; CDR3 protein: CSTRGGVDYGYTF
clone size: .; V gene: TRBV21-1; D gene: .; J gene: TRBJ1-1; CDR3 DNA: TGTGCCAGCAGCAAACCGGCGGGGGCGATTTTTCGAGGCACTGAAGCTTTCTTT; CDR3 protein: CASSKPAGAIFRGTEAFF
clone size: few; V gene: TRBV7-9; D gene: .; J gene: TRBJ1-5; CDR3 DNA: TGTGCCAGCAGCTTAGATTTCCAGCCCCAGCATTTT; CDR3 protein: CASSLDFQPQHF
clone size: .; V gene: TRBV18; D gene: TRBD2; J gene: TRBJ2-7; CDR3 DNA: TGTGCCAGCTCACCACAGGGGACTAGCGGGAGGTTCTACGAGCAGTACTTC; CDR3 protein: CASSPQGTSGRFYEQYF
clone size: once; V gene: TRBV6-1; D gene: .; J gene: TRBJ2-5; CDR3 DNA: TGTGCCAGCAGTGGTCAGGGTTTAAGGACCCAGTACTTC; CDR3 protein: CASSGQGLRTQYF
clone size: .; V gene: TRBV28; D gene: .; J gene: TRBJ1-2; CDR3 DNA: TGTGCCAGCAGTCAATCCCAGTTCGTAAGGGGCTACACCTTC; CDR3 protein: CASSQSQFVRGYTF
clone size: .; V gene: TRBV9; D gene: .; J gene: TRBJ1-1; CDR3 DNA: TGTGCCAGCAGCGCCGGGGGGGGCACTGAAGCTTTCTTT; CDR3 protein: CASSAGGGTEAFF
clone size: .; V gene: TRBV4-3; D gene: .; J gene: TRBJ1-2; CDR3 DNA: TGCGCCAGCAGCCAAGTAGGGTTCGGCACTCATGGCTACACCTTC; CDR3 protein: CASSQVGFGTHGYTF
clone size: .; V gene: TRBV28; D gene: .; J gene: TRBJ2-2; CDR3 DNA: TGTGCCAGCAGGGGGGAGGCGGGTTACACCGGGGAGCTGTTTTTT; CDR3 protein: CASRGEAGYTGELFF
clone size: .; V gene: TRBV4-2; D gene: TRBD1; J gene: TRBJ1-1; CDR3 DNA: TGTGCCAGCAGCCAGGACAGGGGGCGAAACACTGAAGCTTTCTTT; CDR3 protein: CASSQDRGRNTEAFF
clone size: .; V gene: TRBV5-6; D gene: TRBD1; J gene: TRBJ2-4; CDR3 DNA: TGTGCCAGCAGCCGGGACAGGGGAGGAAACATTCAGTACTTC; CDR3 protein: CASSRDRGGNIQYF
clone size: .; V gene: TRBV28; D gene: .; J gene: TRBJ2-1; CDR3 DNA: TGTGCCAGCAGCCTCCGGGTCAAATACAATGAGCAGTTCTTC; CDR3 protein: CASSLRVKYNEQFF
clone size: .; V gene: TRBV7-3; D gene: .; J gene: TRBJ1-5; CDR3 DNA: TGTGCCAGCAGTCAAGACAACAATCAGCCCCAGCATTTT; CDR3 protein: CASSQDNNQPQHF
clone size: .; V gene: TRBV6-6; D gene: TRBD1; J gene: TRBJ2-5; CDR3 DNA: TGTGCCAGCAGTTACTCGCCCGGGACAGGGATCGAGACCCAGTACTTC; CDR3 protein: CASSYSPGTGIETQYF
clone size: .; V gene: TRBV19; D gene: .; J gene: TRBJ1-2; CDR3 DNA: TGTGCCAGTAGCTACCTGGACAGCCTTCCTAACTATGGCTACACCTTC; CDR3 protein: CASSYLDSLPNYGYTF
clone size: .; V gene: TRBV20-1; D gene: TRBD1; J gene: TRBJ1-2; CDR3 DNA: TGCAGTGCTAGCGACAGGGCAGGCTACACCTTC; CDR3 protein: CSASDRAGYTF
clone size: .; V gene: TRBV7-3; D gene: .; J gene: TRBJ2-1; CDR3 DNA: TGTGCCAGCAGCCAGCCCCCTAGTAGAGGCAATGAGCAGTTCTTC; CDR3 protein: CASSQPPSRGNEQFF
clone size: .; V gene: TRBV28; D gene: TRBD1; J gene: TRBJ2-4; CDR3 DNA: TGTGCCAGCACCGACAGGGGGAAAGCCAAAAACATTCAGTACTTC; CDR3 protein: CASTDRGKAKNIQYF
clone size: .; V gene: TRBV11-2; D gene: TRBD2; J gene: TRBJ2-2; CDR3 DNA: TGTGCCAGCAGCTTAGCCTTAGCGGGTTCGAACACCGGGGAGCTGTTTTTT; CDR3 protein: CASSLALAGSNTGELFF
clone size: .; V gene: TRBV9; D gene: .; J gene: TRBJ2-4; CDR3 DNA: TGTGCCAGCAGCGTAGAGGGCGGCCTGATCCCGAACATTCAGTACTTC; CDR3 protein: CASSVEGGLIPNIQYF
clone size: .; V gene: TRBV5-1; D gene: .; J gene: TRBJ1-2; CDR3 DNA: TGCGCCAGCAGCTCGGAGGGGGTGGCGGGCTACACCTTC; CDR3 protein: CASSSEGVAGYTF
clone size: .; V gene: TRBV5-1; D gene: TRBD1; J gene: TRBJ1-4; CDR3 DNA: TGCGCCAGCAGCTTGGGAGACAGGGCGGCTAATGAAAAACTGTTTTTT; CDR3 protein: CASSLGDRAANEKLFF
clone size: .; V gene: TRBV28; D gene: TRBD2; J gene: TRBJ2-7; CDR3 DNA: TGTGCCAGCAGTTCCCAGGTAGCGGGAGCCTACGAGCAGTACTTC; CDR3 protein: CASSSQVAGAYEQYF
clone size: .; V gene: TRBV6-1; D gene: TRBD2; J gene: TRBJ2-7; CDR3 DNA: TGTGCCAGCAGTGAAGTTCCTAGCGGGACCTACGAGCAGTACTTC; CDR3 protein: CASSEVPSGTYEQYF
clone size: once; V gene: TRBV25-1; D gene: .; J gene: TRBJ1-3; CDR3 DNA: TGTGCCAGCAGTGGAGGCCGACAAAATGGAAACACCATATATTTT; CDR3 protein: CASSGGRQNGNTIYF
clone size: .; V gene: TRBV11-1; D gene: .; J gene: TRBJ2-5; CDR3 DNA: TGTGCCAGCAGCTCCGGGAACAAAGAGACCCAGTACTTC; CDR3 protein: CASSSGNKETQYF
clone size: .; V gene: TRBV27; D gene: TRBD2; J gene: TRBJ2-3; CDR3 DNA: TGTGCCAGCAGTTTTTGGACTAGCGGATCCTCTAGCACAGATACGCAGTATTTT; CDR3 protein: CASSFWTSGSSSTDTQYF
clone size: .; V gene: TRBV30; D gene: TRBD2; J gene: TRBJ2-1; CDR3 DNA: TGTGCCTGGGAAGTAGGGACTAGCTTGTCCAATGAGCAGTTCTTC; CDR3 protein: CAWEVGTSLSNEQFF
clone size: .; V gene: TRBV30; D gene: .; J gene: TRBJ1-3; CDR3 DNA: TGTGCCTGGAGTGACAAACCCGCGTCAGGAAACACCATATATTTT; CDR3 protein: CAWSDKPASGNTIYF
clone size: .; V gene: TRBV9; D gene: TRBD1; J gene: TRBJ1-3; CDR3 DNA: TGTGCCAGCAGCGGACAGGGAACTGGAAACACCATATATTTT; CDR3 protein: CASSGQGTGNTIYF
clone size: .; V gene: TRBV18; D gene: TRBD1; J gene: TRBJ1-4; CDR3 DNA: TGTGCCAGCTCACTACAACAGGGGGCGTATGAAAAACTGTTTTTT; CDR3 protein: CASSLQQGAYEKLFF
clone size: .; V gene: TRBV19; D gene: TRBD1; J gene: TRBJ2-1; CDR3 DNA: TGTGCCAGTAGGAGGACAGGGGGCTCTCTTGGGGGTTACAATGAGCAGTTCTTC; CDR3 protein: CASRRTGGSLGGYNEQFF
clone size: .; V gene: TRBV28; D gene: TRBD1; J gene: TRBJ1-5; CDR3 DNA: TGTGCCAGCAGTCTACAGGGGGCCCTTAGCAATCAGCCCCAGCATTTT; CDR3 protein: CASSLQGALSNQPQHF
clone size: .; V gene: TRBV9; D gene: .; J gene: TRBJ1-3; CDR3 DNA: TGTGCCAGCAGCGCGGGGGGGCTCTACTCTGGAAACACCATATATTTT; CDR3 protein: CASSAGGLYSGNTIYF
clone size: once; V gene: TRBV9; D gene: .; J gene: TRBJ2-1; CDR3 DNA: TGTGCCAGCAGCGTAACCCCCGGTCCTCCCCGCAATGAGCAGTTCTTC; CDR3 protein: CASSVTPGPPRNEQFF
clone size: .; V gene: TRBV28; D gene: .; J gene: TRBJ2-2; CDR3 DNA: TGTGCCAGCAACAGGTTGAACACCGGGGAGCTGTTTTTT; CDR3 protein: CASNRLNTGELFF
clone size: .; V gene: TRBV1; D gene: .; J gene: TRBJ2-1; CDR3 DNA: TGCACCAGCAGCCAACCCCCTCCAACGGGCGGTGAGCAGTTCTTC; CDR3 protein: CTSSQPPPTGGEQFF
clone size: .; V gene: TRBV5-1; D gene: TRBD1; J gene: TRBJ1-6; CDR3 DNA: TGCGCCAGCAGCAATCGACAGGGTAATTCACCCCTCCACTTT; CDR3 protein: CASSNRQGNSPLHF
clone size: .; V gene: TRBV11-2; D gene: TRBD2; J gene: TRBJ2-2; CDR3 DNA: TGTGCCAGCAGCACCGCTAGCGGTCCACGCCCCAACACCGGGGAGCTGTTTTTT; CDR3 protein: CASSTASGPRPNTGELFF
clone size: .; V gene: TRBV28; D gene: TRBD1; J gene: TRBJ1-3; CDR3 DNA: TGTGCCAGCAGAGAAGGACAGGGGGCGGTAAACACCATATATTTT; CDR3 protein: CASREGQGAVNTIYF
clone size: .; V gene: TRBV5-1; D gene: .; J gene: TRBJ1-5; CDR3 DNA: TGCGCCAGCAGCTTGAGTCCTGGGCAGCCCCAGCATTTT; CDR3 protein: CASSLSPGQPQHF
clone size: once; V gene: TRBV18; D gene: TRBD2; J gene: TRBJ2-2; CDR3 DNA: TGTGCCAGCTCACCAGCTAGCGGGACGGTCGGGGAGCTGTTTTTT; CDR3 protein: CASSPASGTVGELFF
clone size: .; V gene: TRBV6-1; D gene: .; J gene: TRBJ2-7; CDR3 DNA: TGTGCCAGCAGTGAACGCCTATCCGCCTACGAGCAGTACTTC; CDR3 protein: CASSERLSAYEQYF
clone size: .; V gene: TRBV9; D gene: .; J gene: TRBJ1-2; CDR3 DNA: TGTGCCAGCAGAGGACAAACCAACTATGGCTACACCTTC; CDR3 protein: CASRGQTNYGYTF
clone size: .; V gene: TRBV29-1; D gene: .; J gene: TRBJ2-7; CDR3 DNA: TGCAGCGTCTCGGAGGGGGCAGTTGGGTCCTACGAGCAGTACTTC; CDR3 protein: CSVSEGAVGSYEQYF